This entry concerns a single T cell receptor beta chain. These data come from a study of blood T cell repertoires in COVID-19. V was cut by 1 base and J by 4 bases, with 10 bases left in between. CDR1 and CDR2 from the germline V gene are MDHEN and SYDVKM. CDR3 length: 14 residues. TCRdb keeps only in-frame clones here, not all; method: immunoSEQ multiplex PCR. The sample has 250,000 to 300,000 clones, around 90% seen once. Input material: PBMCs or T cells enriched from blood (not recorded which). This sequence joins TRBV28 and TRBJ1-2; the D gene is possibly TRBD1 (5 bases). The sequence came from a woman younger than 45 who had recovered from COVID-19. The CDR3 coding sequence is TGTGCCAGCAGTTTATCTGGGCAGGGCTATGGCTACACCTTC. The encoded protein is CASSLSGQGYGYTF.